This TCR beta chain originates from a study of cytomegalovirus exposure and HLA in healthy donors (dated by TCRdb to the late 2010s). With regard to the full study: An earlier analysis of 587 of the donors reported roughly 300 Gb of sequence data and some 120 million unique TCR beta sequences from about 179 million T cells. An early release covering 500 to 750 HLA-typed donors comprised about 310 gigabases of sequencing data and roughly 86 million unique TCR sequences. The genetic ancestry cluster associated with self-reported Caucasian donors included approximately 85% of the 398 genotyped donors. The aim of the study was to test whether cataloging public T cell receptors could identify signatures of past pathogen exposure. The T cell repertoires of several hundred subjects were profiled by immunosequencing and related to cytomegalovirus serostatus. Besides the first cohort of under 700 subjects, a separate validation cohort made up of over a hundred different subjects was used. The study combined high-throughput TCR immunosequencing, statistical association of individual TCRs with disease status, and machine learning to predict cytomegalovirus infection status. A later analysis re-analyzed previously published TCR beta repertoires from approximately 700 donors and added high-resolution HLA genotyping to study TCR occurrence patterns. The later analysis used no new phenotypic data to find candidate immune exposures, relying instead on TCR beta sequences and their occurrence across donors. To decide whether each TCR beta V gene segment behaved as functional or pseudogenic, an earlier analysis of nearly 600 of the donors relied on high-throughput TCR beta sequencing. Donor age, sex, ethnicity and CMV serostatus were compiled together with the repertoire data. Genome-wide SNP genotypes for about three fifths of the roughly 700 donors were used in a later genetic analysis, which treated that subset as a discovery cohort. All discovery cohort repertoires had been generated on a single sequencing platform. Both class I and class II loci were covered by HLA typing, at four-digit resolution. Typing coverage differed by locus: A, B, C, DRB1 and DQB1 were typed in roughly 629-630 donors, DQA1 in 500 to 550, DPA1 in some 610, and DPB1 in approximately 450. Roughly five DR-DQ haplotypes were handled as single units for association and clustering, since linkage in the cohort was strong. Among roughly 400 genotyped donors of the cohort, an average of roughly 230,000 unique TCR beta nucleotide sequences was sequenced per donor, of which about 19% were non-productive. Overall study results and their limits: This cohort had only TCR beta chains sequenced, and the lack of alpha or paired-chain data limited which features could be detected. For the cohort, immune exposure information was limited to CMV serostatus. Because HLA typing was missing for some donors at each locus, association tests included only the typed subset. A later analysis reported that several top co-occurrence clusters appeared linked to parvovirus B19, influenza, CMV and Epstein-Barr virus. Some 15 rarely observed V segments, including chromosome 9 orphons, were excluded from the earlier analysis of some 590 of the donors because counts were too low. Compared with equally common non-associated chains, HLA-associated TCR beta chains in a later analysis were more clonally expanded and had lower generation probabilities. A few of the identified cytomegalovirus-associated TCR beta chains were confirmed in vitro to be specific for cytomegalovirus antigens. The study gave a list of 150 to 200 TCR beta chains associated with cytomegalovirus. A later genetic analysis associated a missense DCLRE1C variant with V-gene and J-gene trimming of TCR beta chains, and an independent cohort replicated the association. According to a later genetic analysis, donors in an Asian-associated ancestry cluster had fewer N-insertions in productive TCRs than the approximately 630-donor mean. In a later analysis, 16,951 TCR beta sequences were associated with specific HLA alleles at a false discovery rate of 0.05. The classifier was reported to diagnose cytomegalovirus status with high specificity and sensitivity in both the original cohort and the validation cohort. According to a later analysis, most CMV-associated TCR beta chains appeared to be HLA-restricted, and the HLA associations seemed to be driven largely by CMV exposure. While some public TCRs were present in many individuals, most TCR sequences turned up only very rarely across donors. A cluster of highly shared sequence variants was judged likely to be a technical artifact of the sequencing pipeline. A further reported finding was that TCR beta sequences accurately predicted the HLA-A and HLA-B alleles for most subjects in the first cohort. In an earlier analysis of a few hundred of the donors, most TCR beta V segments were observed in productive rearrangements about 87% or about 30% of the time, broadly matching IMGT annotations. In a later analysis, the rate of TCR association differed among HLA loci, with DRB1 alleles having the most associated TCRs and HLA-C alleles having the fewest. The authors suggested that the approach could potentially be extended to other disease states and immunological phenotypes. Correlated functional status among segregating V segments might be attributable to linkage disequilibrium, but an unknown experimental factor could not be ruled out. Presence/absence analyses assumed roughly uniform sequencing depth across donors, an assumption that may not hold. Because the 87-base-pair reads could not distinguish some IMGT-functional V segments, including TRBV6-2 and TRBV6-3, those segments were excluded. When HLA alleles, especially DR and DQ, strongly co-occurred, attributing TCR associations to individual alleles was difficult.

A note on this clone: No antigen is known for it.

Libraries were made using the immunoSEQ multiplex PCR assay. For the multiplex PCR, a mixture combining 60 forward primers for TCR Vbeta segments and 13 reverse primers for TCR Jbeta segments was used. Amplification of the CDR3 region of rearranged TCR beta genes was performed with a multiplex PCR assay on genomic DNA. The amplified TCR beta libraries were sequenced on the Illumina HiSeq System as 87-base-pair reads. Per the original workflow: A later analysis counted 75 million to 100 million unique TCR beta chains across the 650 to 700 repertoires, and 10 million to 11 million of these chains were shared by at least two donors. Raw reads were error-corrected and collapsed into unique sequences with a nearest-neighbor algorithm that merged closely related sequences to remove PCR and sequencing errors. CDR3 sequences were aligned to IMGT reference sequences to assign V, D and J gene segments. Each retained sequence needed at least a six-nucleotide match to both a V gene segment and a J gene segment. Rearrangements were classified as productive when the CDR3 lacked stop codons and remained in frame with V and J, and all other rearrangements were classified as non-productive. Following IMGT convention, CDR3 was defined as the stretch from the second conserved V-encoded cysteine to the conserved J-encoded phenylalanine. The earlier analysis of 587 of the donors excluded sequences that lacked an unambiguous match to a single V gene segment. In an earlier analysis of 587 of the donors, a V segment was called functional when productive rearrangements were above 56.7%, and segregating when the standard deviation between donors exceeded 5%. A statistical classification framework was built to diagnose cytomegalovirus status from the catalog of TCR beta chain sequences. In a later analysis, V and J genes were assigned by comparing TCR nucleotide sequences against IMGT/GENE-DB human TR gene sequences. A later analysis assigned CDR3 sequences and most-parsimonious VDJ recombination scenarios with the TCRdist pipeline. In a later analysis, every TCR beta chain was defined by the combination of its CDR3 amino acid sequence and its V-gene family, and reads without a unique V-gene family were dropped. As a way to deal with suspected cross-contamination and a sequencing artifact, a later analysis dropped hundreds of nucleotide sequences that were highly shared and had low generation probability. In a later analysis, a clonal expansion index for each public chain was calculated from normalized within-repertoire ranks of inferred template counts. In a later analysis, generation probabilities were computed with a VDJ recombination model fitted to out-of-frame rearrangements, and the resulting probabilities were checked against IGoR. In a later analysis, hypergeometric tests were used to score TCR-TCR, TCR-HLA and TCR-CMV co-occurrence, with a repertoire-size bias correction applied to TCR pairs. To estimate false discovery rates, a later analysis permuted the HLA or CMV assignments 20 times. In a later analysis, co-occurring TCRs were grouped using DBSCAN, with TCRdist sequence similarity added in when clustering inside HLA-allele-positive subsets. Repertoires with fewer than 30,000 or more than 120,000 public chains were left out of co-occurrence clustering, as were five repertoires with anomalous nucleotide sharing. The immuneACCESS repertoire file appears here via TCRdb, limited to in-frame rearrangements. These files lack a portion of the clones; in checked studies, under half of the deficit traces to unresolved V genes, and the cause of the others is not known. V and J calls and clone size are copied from that table; D and trimming were computed from the DNA. The table for this sample records 120,000 to 150,000 clones. The ten largest clonotypes hold about 2% of the sample.

V has 6 bases trimmed and J has 8 bases trimmed; junction bases matching no gene number 13. The CDR3 starts with the cysteine, ends with the phenylalanine, and has 15 residues. Only the CDR3 region is kept as DNA, spanning 45 bases read in frame from base 1. The germline V gene provides CDR1 SGHVS and CDR2 FQNEAQ. In total, roughly 670 healthy bone marrow donors made up the cohort. All cohort members were sampled while nominally healthy, although unrecorded immune exposures were likely present. The donor was CMV seronegative and was included in the group of several hundred seronegative cohort members. Each donor provided a peripheral blood sample, and peripheral blood mononuclear cells were used for TCR beta sequencing. Genomic DNA was extracted from the blood cell samples with the Qiagen DNeasy Blood Extraction Kit.

The sequence came from a young woman in good health and CMV-seronegative. The sequence joins TRBV7-8 to TRBJ1-2, and 9 junctional nucleotides match TRBD1. The sample taken for sequencing was PBMCs. The CDR3 region has the sequence CASSLTGTGLWGYTF. The base sequence is TGTGCCAGCAGTTTAACCGGGACAGGGTTATGGGGCTACACCTTC.